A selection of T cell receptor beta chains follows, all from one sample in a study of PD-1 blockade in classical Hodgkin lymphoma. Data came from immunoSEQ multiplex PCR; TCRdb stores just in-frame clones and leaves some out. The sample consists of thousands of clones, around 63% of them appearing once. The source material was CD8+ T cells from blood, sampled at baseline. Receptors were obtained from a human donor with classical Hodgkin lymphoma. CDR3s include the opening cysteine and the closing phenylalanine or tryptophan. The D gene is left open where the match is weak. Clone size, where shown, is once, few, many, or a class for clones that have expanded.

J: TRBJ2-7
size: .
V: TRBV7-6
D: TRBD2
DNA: TGTGCCAGCAGCTTAGGAGAGGGGACTAGCGGTGTTTACGAGCAGTACTTC
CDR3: CASSLGEGTSGVYEQYF

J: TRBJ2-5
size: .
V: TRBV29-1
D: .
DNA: TGCAGCGTTGACGGGGGATTATCAGAGACCCAGTACTTC
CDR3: CSVDGGLSETQYF

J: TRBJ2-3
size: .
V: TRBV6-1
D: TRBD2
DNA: TGTGCCAGCACGCGAACTAGCGGGACTGCAGATACGCAGTATTTT
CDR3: CASTRTSGTADTQYF

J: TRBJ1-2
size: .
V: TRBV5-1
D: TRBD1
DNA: TGCGCCAGCAGAATAGGACAGGGGGATTATGGCTACACCTTC
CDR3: CASRIGQGDYGYTF

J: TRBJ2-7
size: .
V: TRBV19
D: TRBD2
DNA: TGTGCCAGTAGTGGGAGGACTAGCGGGAGTTACGAGCAGTACTTC
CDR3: CASSGRTSGSYEQYF

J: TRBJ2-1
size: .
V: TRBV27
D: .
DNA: TGTGCCAGCAGTTTAAGCAGGAACCTATACAATGAGCAGTTCTTC
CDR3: CASSLSRNLYNEQFF

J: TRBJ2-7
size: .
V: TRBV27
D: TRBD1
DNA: TGTGCCAGCAGTTACGGGACAGGTGTCGAGCAGTACTTC
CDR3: CASSYGTGVEQYF

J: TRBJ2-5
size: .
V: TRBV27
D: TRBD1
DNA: TGTGCCAGCAGTCCCCACAGGGGTGCATGGGAGACCCAGTACTTC
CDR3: CASSPHRGAWETQYF

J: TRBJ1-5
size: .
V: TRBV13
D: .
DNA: TGTGCCAGCAGCATAGGGGCACTCGGCCGCAATCAGCCCCAGCATTTT
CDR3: CASSIGALGRNQPQHF

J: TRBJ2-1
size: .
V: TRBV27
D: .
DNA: TGTGCCAGCAGTTTCAAATATCCCTACAATGAGCAGTTCTTC
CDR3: CASSFKYPYNEQFF

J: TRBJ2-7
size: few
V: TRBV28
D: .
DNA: TGTGCCAGCAGCCAGACTTACGAGCAGTACTTC
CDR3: CASSQTYEQYF

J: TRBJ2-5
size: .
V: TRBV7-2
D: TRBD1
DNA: TGTGCCAGCAGCCAAAGGGACAGGGGCCTTTACCAAGAGACCCAGTACTTC
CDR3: CASSQRDRGLYQETQYF

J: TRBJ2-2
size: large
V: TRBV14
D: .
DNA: TGTGCCAGCAGGCCTGGGAACACCGGGGAGCTGTTTTTT
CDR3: CASRPGNTGELFF

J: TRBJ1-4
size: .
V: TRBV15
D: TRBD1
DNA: TGTGCCACCAAGGGGGCGCATGAAAAACTGTTTTTT
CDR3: CATKGAHEKLFF

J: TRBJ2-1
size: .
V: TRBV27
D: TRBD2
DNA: TGTGCCAGCAGTACGGGGACTAGCGGGAGATACAATGAGCAGTTCTTC
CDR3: CASSTGTSGRYNEQFF

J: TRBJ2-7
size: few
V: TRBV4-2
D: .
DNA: TGTGCCAGCAGCCAAGTGCTCGGATCCCCTTACGAGCAGTACTTC
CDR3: CASSQVLGSPYEQYF

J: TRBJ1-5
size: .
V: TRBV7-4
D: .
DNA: TGTGCCAGCAGCCCTGCCCTTCTGGGGGGCAATCAGCCCCAGCATTTT
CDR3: CASSPALLGGNQPQHF

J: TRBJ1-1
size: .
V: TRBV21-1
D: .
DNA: TGTGCCAGCAGCAAAGTAAGGGCCGGGAACACTGAAGCTTTCTTT
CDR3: CASSKVRAGNTEAFF

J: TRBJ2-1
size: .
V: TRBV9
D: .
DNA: TGTGCCAGCACCCCCGGACGGAAGAGCTCCTACAATGAGCAGTTCTTC
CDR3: CASTPGRKSSYNEQFF

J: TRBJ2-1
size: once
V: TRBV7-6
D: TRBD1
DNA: TGTGCCAGCAGCACGCTCACGGCCGGGACAGGGGTGCACGAGCAGTTCTTC
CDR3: CASSTLTAGTGVHEQFF

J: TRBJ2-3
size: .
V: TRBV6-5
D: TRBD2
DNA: TGTGCCAGCAGTTCAGCGGGAGTGGATACGCAGTATTTT
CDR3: CASSSAGVDTQYF

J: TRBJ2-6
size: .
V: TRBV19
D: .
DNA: TGTGCCAGTAGTATAGTTTGGGTGGGAGTAGGGTTTAACCCTCGGCCTGGGGCCAACGTCCTGACTTTC
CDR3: CASSIVWVGVGFNPRPGANVLTF

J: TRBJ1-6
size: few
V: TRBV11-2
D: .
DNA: TGTGCCAGCAGCTTAGGGACAGTAACGAGGAATTCACCCCTCCACTTT
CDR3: CASSLGTVTRNSPLHF

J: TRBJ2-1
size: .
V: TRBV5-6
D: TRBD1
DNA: TGTGCCAGCAGCACGGACAGGGGAGCTACCTACAATGAGCAGTTCTTC
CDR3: CASSTDRGATYNEQFF

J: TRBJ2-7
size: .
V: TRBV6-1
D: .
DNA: TGTGCCAGTGGGTGGCAGGGCGAGCAGTACTTC
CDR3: CASGWQGEQYF

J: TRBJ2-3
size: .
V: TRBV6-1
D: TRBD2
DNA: TGTGCCAGCAGTGAAGCGGGAGGGCGTGGAGATACGCAGTATTTT
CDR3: CASSEAGGRGDTQYF

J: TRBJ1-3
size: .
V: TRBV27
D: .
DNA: TGTGCCAGCAGCCCCGGCGGGGGCCCCTTCTCTGGAAACACCATATATTTT
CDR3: CASSPGGGPFSGNTIYF

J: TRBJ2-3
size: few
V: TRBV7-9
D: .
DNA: TGTGCCAGCAGCGGCCCGGATACGCAGTATTTT
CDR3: CASSGPDTQYF